This T cell receptor (beta chain) comes out of a study of shared clonotypes between healthy human individuals. Study results and limitations: Sampling covered blood only; tissue repertoires likely differ. Richness estimates generally favored naive over memory subsets.

CD45RA-negative memory and CD45RA+ naive subsets were split from the CD4+ cells. Comments on this clone: Its antigen is not identified.

Trimming took 4 bases from V and 7 from J; bases not matched to a gene: 7. CDR3 length: 14 amino acids. Germline-derived CDR1 and CDR2 are WSHSY and SAAADI. Assay used: immunoSEQ multiplex PCR; TCRdb lists only in-frame clones, some missing. Of under 2.5 million clones listed, 85% to 95% are singletons. V usage is TRBV10-2 and J usage is TRBJ2-1; 7 bases are shared with TRBD2. Sequencing was done on a sample of naive CD4+ T cells from PBMCs. Subset specified: CD45RA+ positively selected. This TCR derives from a man between 18 and 35 years old in good health. Some clones in this sample may be carry-over from other donors' samples. The CDR3: CASSVRAGLNEQFF. The CDR3 DNA sequence: TGCGCCAGCAGTGTCCGAGCGGGACTAAATGAGCAGTTCTTC.